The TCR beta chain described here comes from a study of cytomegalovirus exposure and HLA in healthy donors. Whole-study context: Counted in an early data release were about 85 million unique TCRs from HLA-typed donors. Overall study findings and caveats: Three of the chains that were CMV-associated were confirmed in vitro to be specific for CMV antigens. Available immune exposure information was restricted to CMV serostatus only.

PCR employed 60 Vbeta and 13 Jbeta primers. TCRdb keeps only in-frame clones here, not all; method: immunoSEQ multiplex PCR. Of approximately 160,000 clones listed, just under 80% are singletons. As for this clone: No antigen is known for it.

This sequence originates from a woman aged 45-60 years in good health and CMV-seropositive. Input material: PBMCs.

CDR3 residues: CAISVLPPLAGRVTSYNEQFF. CDR3 nucleotides: TGTGCCATCAGTGTTTTACCCCCCCTAGCGGGGAGGGTTACCTCCTACAATGAGCAGTTCTTC. The J gene is TRBJ2-1, the V gene TRBV10-3, with 9 bases lining up with TRBD2. Germline V gene sequence: CDR1 ENHRY, CDR2 SYGVKD. The CDR3 extends over 21 amino acids. V gave up 4 bases and J gave up 0 bases; unmatched junction bases: 19.